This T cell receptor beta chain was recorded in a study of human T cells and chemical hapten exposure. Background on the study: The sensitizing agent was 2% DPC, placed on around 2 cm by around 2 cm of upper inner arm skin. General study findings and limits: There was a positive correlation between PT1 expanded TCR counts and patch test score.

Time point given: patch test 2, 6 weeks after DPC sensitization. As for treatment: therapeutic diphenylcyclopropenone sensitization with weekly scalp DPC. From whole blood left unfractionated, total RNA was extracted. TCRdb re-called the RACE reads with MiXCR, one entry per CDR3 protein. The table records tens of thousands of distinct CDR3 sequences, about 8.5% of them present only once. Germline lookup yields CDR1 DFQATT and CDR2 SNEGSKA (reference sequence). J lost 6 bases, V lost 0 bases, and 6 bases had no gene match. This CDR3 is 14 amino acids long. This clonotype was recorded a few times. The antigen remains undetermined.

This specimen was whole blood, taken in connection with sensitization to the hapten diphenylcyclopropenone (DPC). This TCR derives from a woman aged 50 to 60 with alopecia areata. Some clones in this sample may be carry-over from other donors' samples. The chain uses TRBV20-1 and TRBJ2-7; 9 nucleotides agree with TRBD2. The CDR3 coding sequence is TGCAGTGCTAGAGATTGGCTAGCGGGAAGCGAGCAGTACTTC. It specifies CSARDWLAGSEQYF.